This T cell receptor (beta chain) was profiled in a study of blood T cells in healthy people across ages. This clonotype was detected a few times. For the second PCR, which ran for about 7 to 11 cycles, a sample-barcoded 5' primer and a J-beta primer mix were used. TCRdb called the 5' RACE reads again in MiXCR, with one record for every CDR3 protein. The profile covers 780,000 or so distinct CDR3 sequences, with more than 20% appearing a single time and approximately 3.7% taken by the ten largest. Germline V gives CDR1 KGHDR, CDR2 SFDVKD. Trimming cost V 6 bases and J 5 bases; bases outside gene matches: 4. The CDR3 spans 13 residues. These data also formed part of another study, on T cells of mothers and their children.

The source of this sequence is a boy aged 5-17 years in good health. Sequenced sample: blood. The gene calls are TRBV24-1 and TRBJ1-1; 8 nucleotides align to TRBD1. CDR3 residues: CATSRTGSTEAFF. DNA for the CDR3: TGTGCCACCAGTCGGACAGGGAGTACTGAAGCTTTCTTT.